A single sample is the source of the 28 T cell receptor beta chains below, sequenced in a study of cytomegalovirus exposure and HLA in healthy donors. This table comes from immunoSEQ multiplex PCR, and its TCRdb copy is limited to in-frame clones, with some not included. The sample has about 130,000 clones; 75% to 90% are singletons. The sequenced sample consisted of PBMCs. These receptors were collected from a woman younger than 35 in good health and CMV-seronegative.

The genes are TRBV5-4 and TRBJ2-5; weak D call: TRBD1 (5 bases). V was trimmed by 4 bases and J by 2 bases, leaving 15 bases between them. From germline, CDR1 is SGHNT and CDR2 YYREEE (reference sequence). CDR3 length equals 15 residues. The CDR3 DNA follows: TGTGCCAGCAGCGATCAGGGCAGGGTTCAAGAGACCCAGTACTTC. It encodes CASSDQGRVQETQYF. The full variable domain, completed using reference TRBV5-4 and TRBJ2-5, is ETGVTQSPTHLIKTRGQQVTLRCSSQSGHNTVSWYQQALGQGPQFIFQYYREEENGRGNFPPRFSGLQFPNYSSELNVNALELDDSALYLCASSDQGRVQETQYFGPGTRLLVL.

This clone was detected only once. The V and J genes are TRBV28 and TRBJ2-7, with D possibly being TRBD2 (7 bases). Trimming took 3 bases from V and 4 from J, leaving 16 bases between them. The CDR3 is 15 amino acids. Germline V gene data show CDR1 as MDHEN and CDR2 as SYDVKM. CDR3 in DNA: TGTGCCAGCAGTTTGTCGAGGGGGGGCGGTTACGAGCAGTACGTC. Protein: CASSLSRGGGYEQYV.

The rearrangement joins TRBV2 to TRBJ2-1; tentatively, D is TRBD2 (6 bases). Germline V gene data show CDR1 as SNHLY and CDR2 as FYNNEI. The CDR3 length is 13 residues. Trimming stripped 7 bases from V and 4 bases from J, with 11 bases between. In nucleotides, the CDR3 is TGTGCCAGCACCAGCGGGCCGTACAATGAGCAGTTCTTC. Its protein is CASTSGPYNEQFF.

This sequence joins TRBV18 and TRBJ1-5, with 8 bases aligning to TRBD1. The CDR3 has 16 amino acids. Germline assignment: CDR1 KGHSH and CDR2 LQKENI. With V trimmed by 3 bases and J by 6 bases, 10 bases remained unmatched. CDR3 protein: CASSPLDRDGAQPQHF. In DNA form, the CDR3 reads TGTGCCAGCTCACCTTTGGACAGGGATGGGGCTCAGCCCCAGCATTTT.

The chain uses TRBV4-3 and TRBJ2-5; possible D gene TRBD2, 5 bases. The V gene lost 0 bases and the J gene lost 5 bases, with 10 bases spanning the gap. Germline lookup yields CDR1 LGHNA and CDR2 YSLEER. CDR3 length equals 14 residues. The CDR3 protein is CASSQDRRRETQYF. Here the CDR3 DNA reads TGCGCCAGCAGCCAAGATAGACGGAGGGAGACCCAGTACTTC.

This chain links TRBV7-2 with TRBJ2-3, with 8 bases lining up with TRBD2. Germline-derived CDR1 and CDR2 are SGHTA and FQGNSA. V shed 4 bases and J 7 bases; nucleotides not matched to a gene: 1. The CDR3 is 12 amino acids. Written as DNA, the CDR3 is TGTGCCAGCAGCTCTAGCGGGTATACGCAGTATTTT. It translates to CASSSSGYTQYF.

The chain carries TRBV7-9 and TRBJ1-2; D is uncertain. The CDR3 loop spans 13 amino acids. CDR1 and CDR2 from the germline V gene are SEHNR and FQNEAQ (reference sequence). V lost 0 bases and J 9 bases, leaving 11 bases between the germline ends. The CDR3 is CASSLAGRDSYTF. The DNA for the CDR3 is TGTGCCAGCAGCTTAGCGGGGAGGGATAGCTACACCTTC.

The chain links TRBV29-1 to TRBJ1-1, with D possibly being TRBD1 (6 bases). Trimming removed 2 bases at V and 4 bases at J, with 17 bases between. CDR3 size: 15 residues. Germline CDR1 is SQVTM and CDR2 is ANQGSEA. The CDR3 sequence is CSVEIRGGPATEAFF. The DNA for the CDR3 is TGCAGCGTTGAAATACGGGGGGGGCCCGCCACTGAAGCTTTCTTT. The whole variable domain, remainder taken from reference TRBV29-1 and TRBJ1-1, is SAVISQKPSRDICQRGTSLTIQCQVDSQVTMMFWYRQQPGQSLTLIATANQGSEATYESGFVIDKFPISRPNLTFSTLTVSNMSPEDSSIYLCSVEIRGGPATEAFFGQGTRLTVV.

CDR3 DNA: TGTGCCAGCTCACCTTTAGGGGATTCTGGGGCCAACGTCCTGACTTTC. This sequence encodes CASSPLGDSGANVLTF. The chain couples TRBV18 to TRBJ2-6, with D possibly matching TRBD1 (5 bases). Trimming removed 3 bases from V and 1 base from J, with 10 bases in between. This CDR3 comprises 16 residues. The germline V gene encodes CDR1 KGHSH and CDR2 LQKENI.

The chain uses TRBV27 and TRBJ2-2, with 7 bases fitting TRBD1. Germline V gene data show CDR1 as MNHEY and CDR2 as SMNVEV (reference sequence). With 2 bases clipped from V and 4 bases from J, the junction kept 1 base outside the gene matches. The CDR3 runs to 14 residues. The CDR3 region is CASSLPGGTGELFF. DNA for the CDR3: TGTGCCAGCAGTTTACCAGGGGGCACCGGGGAGCTGTTTTTT.

The V call is TRBV5-6, the J call TRBJ1-2, with 7 bases that match TRBD1. Germline values: CDR1 SGHDT, CDR2 YYEEEE. The V segment lost 0 bases and the J segment 2 bases; nucleotides outside the gene matches: 4. The CDR3 is 15 residues long. This CDR3 is CASSLVGQVNYGYTF. Written as DNA, the CDR3 is TGTGCCAGCAGCTTGGTCGGACAGGTGAACTATGGCTACACCTTC.

The chain links TRBV5-1 to TRBJ2-2; 7 nucleotides align to TRBD2. V shed 4 bases, J shed 6 bases, and the junction held 9 bases outside the gene matches. The germline gives CDR1 SGHRS, CDR2 YFSETQ. This CDR3 contains 15 residues. This CDR3 is CASSPGTTVPGELFF. DNA of the CDR3: TGCGCCAGCAGCCCCGGGACTACGGTCCCCGGGGAGCTGTTTTTT.

V usage is TRBV6-5 and J usage is TRBJ2-1; 7 bases map to TRBD2. Germline assignment: CDR1 MNHEY and CDR2 SVGAGI. Trimming cost V 0 bases and J 9 bases; bases outside gene matches: 2. The CDR3 length is 13 residues. In DNA, the CDR3 is TGTGCCAGCAGTTACTCCGGGGAGGGTGAGCAGTTCTTC. This gives the protein CASSYSGEGEQFF.

This chain joins TRBV6-1 and TRBJ2-7; the D gene is possibly TRBD2 (5 bases). The CDR3 contains 15 residues. With 4 bases removed from V and 2 bases from J, the gap between germline ends came to 15 bases. Per germline, CDR1 MNHNS and CDR2 SASEGT. The DNA of the CDR3 is TGTGCCAGCAGTGGGGAGCCCCTGGAAACCTACGAGCAGTACGTC. Amino acid sequence: CASSGEPLETYEQYV.

The chain carries TRBV4-1 and TRBJ2-7; tentative D call: TRBD1 (6 bases). The CDR3 is made up of 15 amino acids. CDR1 MGHRA and CDR2 YSYEKL come from the germline V gene. V gave up 1 base and J gave up 1 base, with 11 bases separating them. The CDR3 region is CASSQAPGQSYEQYF. As DNA, the CDR3 is TGCGCCAGCAGCCAAGCGCCGGGACAATCCTACGAGCAGTACTTC.

The genes are TRBV10-3 and TRBJ1-1, with TRBD1 matching 7 bases. The germline V gene has CDR1 ENHRY and CDR2 SYGVKD. The J segment lost 3 bases and the V segment lost 5 bases, leaving 12 bases of the junction unmatched. The CDR3 is 16 residues long. This CDR3 is CAISLRQGLVDTEAFF. The CDR3 region has the DNA TGTGCCATCAGTCTACGACAGGGTCTGGTGGACACTGAAGCTTTCTTT.

V gene TRBV11-3 combines with J gene TRBJ2-7; 7 bases map to TRBD1. Germline V gene lookup returns CDR1 SGHNT and CDR2 YENEEA. The CDR3 consists of 15 residues. Germline trimming cut 6 bases from V and 3 bases from J; bases unmatched to any gene: 11. The CDR3: CASSFGQVGDYEQYF. The CDR3 DNA reads TGTGCCAGCAGTTTCGGACAGGTCGGAGACTACGAGCAGTACTTC.

V is TRBV30 and J is TRBJ1-1; a weak D match, TRBD1 (6 bases). The CDR3 spans 15 residues. Germline-derived CDR1 and CDR2 are GTSNPN and SVGIG (reference sequence). Deletions cut 3 bases from V and 6 bases from J, with 20 bases between. CDR3 amino acids: CAWRRGVEGVPEAFF. The CDR3 nucleotides read TGTGCCTGGAGGCGGGGGGTGGAGGGGGTTCCTGAAGCTTTCTTT.

The chain combines TRBV2 with TRBJ2-3; D not resolved. Per germline, CDR1 SNHLY and CDR2 FYNNEI. The CDR3 spans 15 residues. V lost 7 bases and J lost 0, with 14 bases in between. The CDR3 DNA is TGTGCCAGCACCAAAACCGTCAGTAGCACAGATACGCAGTATTTT. Its protein product is CASTKTVSSTDTQYF.

This chain uses TRBV5-1 with TRBJ2-2; a weak D match, TRBD2 (7 bases). The CDR3 extends over 17 amino acids. The V gene lost 1 base and the J gene lost 3 bases, with 16 bases spanning the gap. Germline V gene lookup returns CDR1 SGHRS and CDR2 YFSETQ. For the CDR3, the DNA is TGCGCCAGCAGCTTGCGGGCGGGGGCCTATTACACCGGGGAGCTGTTTTTT. Amino acids: CASSLRAGAYYTGELFF.

CDR3 region: CASSVGLAGAFTGELFF. The DNA for the CDR3 is TGTGCCAGCAGCGTAGGTCTAGCGGGAGCGTTTACCGGGGAGCTGTTTTTT. V gene TRBV9 combines with J gene TRBJ2-2; 10 bases fit TRBD2. Per germline, CDR1 SGDLS and CDR2 YYNGEE. Losses at the gene ends were 0 bases for V and 5 bases for J; bases not matched to a gene: 7. The CDR3 consists of 17 residues.

This clone was picked up one time. CDR3 in DNA: TGTGCCAGCAGTTTACTGGAGCGACGGGGGCAGTTCTTC. Amino acid sequence: CASSLLERRGQFF. The chain combines TRBV27 with TRBJ2-1, with D possibly being TRBD2 (5 bases). Trimming took 2 bases from V and 12 from J, leaving 14 bases between them. CDR1 and CDR2 from the germline V gene are MNHEY and SMNVEV (reference sequence). The CDR3 runs to 13 residues.

The gene calls are TRBV10-2 and TRBJ1-4; 8 bases agree with TRBD1. The CDR3 loop spans 17 amino acids. The trim removed 6 bases at V and 0 bases at J, leaving 9 bases unmatched. CDR1 WSHSY and CDR2 SAAADI come from the germline V gene. The DNA of the CDR3 is TGCGCCAGCAGCGGGGGACAGGCCAGATCAACTAATGAAAAACTGTTTTTT. This encodes CASSGGQARSTNEKLFF.

V is TRBV5-1 and J is TRBJ2-7; 15 bases align to TRBD2. The CDR3 spans 17 residues. V dropped 5 bases and J dropped 3; count of bases not matched to a gene: 9. CDR1 is SGHRS and CDR2 is YFSETQ in the germline V gene. The CDR3 loop is CASSLPGLAGGYYEQYV. In nucleotides, the CDR3 is TGCGCCAGCAGTCTACCGGGACTAGCGGGGGGATACTACGAGCAGTACGTC.

V and J are TRBV27 and TRBJ1-5; D is unresolved. V was clipped by 4 bases and J by 4 bases, with 5 bases between them. Germline values: CDR1 MNHEY, CDR2 SMNVEV (reference sequence). CDR3 length equals 12 residues. This CDR3 is CASSYGNQPQHF. For the CDR3, the DNA is TGTGCCAGCAGTTACGGGAATCAGCCCCAGCATTTT.

A note on this clone: Different DNA sequences within this sample yield the same CDR3. The chain couples TRBV6-5 to TRBJ1-1; D might be TRBD1 (6 bases). CDR1 is MNHEY, CDR2 SVGAGI, per germline. This CDR3 region has 13 residues. Trimming took off 6 bases at V and 1 base at J, with 9 bases between the two ends. This CDR3 reads CASSRGANTEAFF. The CDR3 nucleotides are TGTGCCAGCAGCCGGGGGGCGAACACTGAAGCTTTCTTT.

The rearrangement joins TRBV29-1 to TRBJ2-1; 8 nucleotides align to TRBD2. Germline V gene data show CDR1 as SQVTM and CDR2 as ANQGSEA. There are 19 residues in the CDR3. With V trimmed by 5 bases and J by 0 bases, 18 bases remained unmatched. In DNA, the CDR3 is TGCAGCGTTCACCGAGACCTTACCGGGGGGGCCGGCTCCTACAATGAGCAGTTCTTC. This sequence encodes CSVHRDLTGGAGSYNEQFF.

V and J are TRBV28 and TRBJ1-5; 9 positions match TRBD1. J gave up 5 bases and V 6 bases, and 8 bases lay outside the gene matches. This CDR3 comprises 15 residues. Germline V gene lookup returns CDR1 MDHEN and CDR2 SYDVKM. The DNA of the CDR3 is TGTGCCAGCAGCCCTAGGACAGGGGCCCATCAGCCCCAGCATTTT. This translates into CASSPRTGAHQPQHF.